This T cell receptor beta chain emerged from a study of blood T cell repertoires in COVID-19. Turning to the study itself: Sources were T cells, B-cell-depleted T cells, or PBMCs; the material itself was cDNA or gDNA.

Clinical histories supplied by participants themselves formed the basis of cohort assignment. For recovered donors of Cohort 3, there were two negative PCRs, clearance, or symptom resolution. CDR3 length: 13 amino acids. Germline V CDR1 and CDR2: SEHNR, FQNEAQ (reference sequence). Trimming shortened V by 5 bases and J by 6 bases, and 13 bases separated the two germline ends. This clone showed up just a few times. In the study's own analysis: Counts of nucleated cells, estimated from reference gene primer amplification, were obtained. The repertoire was sequenced with immunoSEQ multiplex PCR; TCRdb's copy has only in-frame clones and lacks some. The V and J calls and the clone size are those of that table, but D and trimming were determined from the DNA. The repertoire holds under 300,000 clones, with about 87% as singletons.

Sequenced: PBMCs or T cells enriched from blood (not recorded which). The rearrangement uses TRBV7-9 and TRBJ1-2; no firm D call. This sequence originates from a woman in her fifties or sixties who had recovered from COVID-19. The CDR3 sequence is CASSPPSSDGYTF. The DNA for the CDR3 is TGTGCCAGCAGCCCACCCTCTTCAGATGGCTACACCTTC. Variable domain in full (rest from reference TRBV7-9 and TRBJ1-2): DTGVSQNPRHKITKRGQNVTFRCDPISEHNRLYWYRQTLGQGPEFLTYFQNEAQLEKSRLLSDRFSAERPKGSFSTLEIQRTEQGDSAMYLCASSPPSSDGYTFGSGTRLTVV.